Following are 3 T cell receptor beta chains from one sample sequenced in a study of neurological immune-mediated disorders. MiXCR was run by TCRdb on the 5' RACE reads, yielding one entry per CDR3 protein. The data contain fewer than 50,000 distinct CDR3 sequences, 13% to 15% of them singletons. The sequenced sample consisted of CD4+ T cells from blood. All receptors derive from a woman aged 60-75 years with HTLV-1-associated myelopathy (HAM/TSP).

This clonotype was seen repeatedly, ten times or more. The chain employs TRBV6-5 and TRBJ2-3, with D unclear. The CDR3 is made up of 12 amino acids. Trimming shortened V by 8 bases and J by 4 bases, and 10 bases separated the two germline ends. Germline lookup yields CDR1 MNHEY and CDR2 SVGAGI. This CDR3 reads CASSGPSDTQYF. CDR3 bases: TGTGCCAGCTCAGGCCCGTCAGATACGCAGTATTTT.

In this sample, this clonotype turned up many times. The chain joins TRBV7-9 to TRBJ2-2, with 7 bases matching TRBD2. V was clipped by 4 bases and J by 3 bases; unmatched bases: 8. This CDR3 is built from 16 residues. Germline lookup yields CDR1 SEHNR and CDR2 FQNEAQ (reference sequence). Here the CDR3 DNA reads TGTGCCAGCAGCTGGGGACTACTGTTTGACACCGGGGAGCTGTTTTTT. This sequence encodes CASSWGLLFDTGELFF.

There are many counts of this clonotype. The chain carries TRBV20-1 and TRBJ1-3; no reliable D call. V was pared by 1 base and J by 0 bases, with 10 bases between. This CDR3 is 15 amino acids long. The germline V gene has CDR1 DFQATT and CDR2 SNEGSKA (reference sequence). The CDR3 DNA reads TGCAGTGCTAGAGTCGATAGTAACTCTGGAAACACCATATATTTT. Translation gives CSARVDSNSGNTIYF.